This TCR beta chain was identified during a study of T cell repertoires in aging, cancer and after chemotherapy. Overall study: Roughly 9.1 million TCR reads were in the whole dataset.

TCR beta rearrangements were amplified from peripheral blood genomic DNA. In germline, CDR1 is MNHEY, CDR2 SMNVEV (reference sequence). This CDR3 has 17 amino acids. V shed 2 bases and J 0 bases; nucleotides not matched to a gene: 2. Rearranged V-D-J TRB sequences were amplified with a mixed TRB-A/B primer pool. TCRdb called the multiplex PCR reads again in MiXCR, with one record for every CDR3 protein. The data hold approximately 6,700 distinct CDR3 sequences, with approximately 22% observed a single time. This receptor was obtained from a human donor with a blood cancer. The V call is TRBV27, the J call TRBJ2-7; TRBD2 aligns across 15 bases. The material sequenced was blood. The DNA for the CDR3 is TGTGCCAGCAGTTTAGGACTAGCGGGAGGGCCCTCCTACGAGCAGTACTTC. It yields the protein CASSLGLAGGPSYEQYF.